These T cell receptor beta chains were read from a single sample in a study of response to subunit inactivated influenza vaccine. TCRdb re-called the RT-PCR reads with MiXCR, one entry per CDR3 protein. The data contain around 760,000 distinct CDR3 sequences, 14% of them singletons. The material was PBMCs from blood, obtained around two weeks before vaccination. Receptors were obtained from a man aged 45-60 years who received an inactivated influenza vaccine. Each CDR3 is given with its conserved first and last residue. The D gene is left open where the match is weak. Size values are once, few and many counts, or a class for expanded clones, and some rows have none.

D gene	clone size	V gene	J gene	CDR3 protein	CDR3 DNA
TRBD2	.	TRBV29-1	TRBJ2-5	CSVEDLRLAGGLLRETQYF	TGCAGCGTTGAAGATCTTCGGCTAGCGGGAGGACTTTTGCGGGAGACCCAGTACTTC
.	few	TRBV5-1	TRBJ2-3	CASSLVGRAGTDTQYF	TGCGCCAGCAGCTTGGTAGGGCGGGCAGGCACAGATACGCAGTATTTT
.	few	TRBV3-1	TRBJ2-3	CASRSRLGTDTQYF	TGTGCCAGCAGGTCTAGATTGGGCACAGATACGCAGTATTTT
.	many	TRBV20-1	TRBJ2-7	CSAREWGTSSYEQYF	TGCAGTGCTAGAGAATGGGGGACATCCTCCTACGAGCAGTACTTC
.	.	TRBV12-3/TRBV12-4	TRBJ1-5	CASSHDGNSNQPQHF	TGTGCCAGCAGTCATGACGGAAATAGCAATCAGCCCCAGCATTTT
.	.	TRBV2	TRBJ2-1	CASTDFTGNNEQFF	TGTGCCAGCACCGATTTTACAGGGAACAATGAGCAGTTCTTC
TRBD1	many	TRBV5-1	TRBJ2-5	CASSLRQGETQYF	TGTGCCAGCAGCTTACGACAGGGAGAGACCCAGTACTTC
TRBD1	few	TRBV6-1	TRBJ2-1	CASSDRQGWNEQFF	TGTGCCAGCAGTGACCGACAGGGGTGGAATGAGCAGTTCTTC
.	.	TRBV6-2/TRBV6-3	TRBJ2-1	CASSSLVRGPNIFYNEQFF	TGTGCCAGCAGTTCTCTTGTTCGGGGGCCCAACATTTTCTACAATGAGCAGTTCTTC
TRBD1	.	TRBV12-3/TRBV12-4	TRBJ2-7	CASSSAGTGGYEQYF	TGTGCCAGCAGTTCAGCCGGGACAGGGGGCTACGAGCAGTACTTC
.	few	TRBV12-3/TRBV12-4	TRBJ2-3	CASTGFHTDTQYF	TGTGCCAGCACCGGGTTTCACACAGATACGCAGTATTTT
TRBD2	few	TRBV20-1	TRBJ2-5	CSATTSAKETQYF	TGCAGTGCCACAACTAGCGCCAAAGAGACCCAGTACTTC
.	.	TRBV7-2	TRBJ2-1	CASSLGLGLSSYNEQFF	TGTGCCAGCAGCTTAGGGCTTGGCTTAAGCTCCTACAATGAGCAGTTCTTC
.	few	TRBV7-3	TRBJ2-7	CASSSSNYLGGGYYEQYF	TGTGCCAGCAGCTCCTCGAACTACCTAGGGGGGGGGTACTACGAGCAGTACTTC
.	.	TRBV5-6	TRBJ2-2	CASSLGTGGANTGELFF	TGTGCCAGCAGCTTGGGGACCGGTGGGGCAAACACCGGGGAGCTGTTTTTT
TRBD1	few	TRBV7-9	TRBJ2-7	CASSSTTGVIYEQYF	TGTGCCAGCAGCTCCACGACAGGGGTCATCTACGAGCAGTACTTC
TRBD2	few	TRBV24-1	TRBJ2-3	CATGLASSTDTQYF	TGTGCCACTGGACTAGCGTCTAGCACAGATACGCAGTATTTT
TRBD2	few	TRBV10-3	TRBJ2-1	CAISESAGGTNEQFF	TGTGCCATCAGTGAATCAGCGGGAGGGACCAATGAGCAGTTCTTC
TRBD2	few	TRBV5-5	TRBJ2-3	CASSLGLAGGEDTQYF	TGTGCCAGCAGCTTGGGGCTAGCGGGGGGCGAAGATACGCAGTATTTT
TRBD1	.	TRBV5-1	TRBJ1-6	CASSMTGGASNSPLHF	TGCGCCAGCAGCATGACAGGGGGCGCCTCTAATTCACCCCTCCACTTT
TRBD2	few	TRBV30	TRBJ2-1	CAWSPGTSSVDEQFF	TGTGCCTGGAGTCCCGGGACTAGCTCGGTGGATGAGCAGTTCTTC
.	few	TRBV12-3/TRBV12-4	TRBJ2-1	CASSNRDFNYNEQFF	TGTGCCAGCAGTAACCGGGACTTCAACTACAATGAGCAGTTCTTC
.	.	TRBV4-2	TRBJ1-3	CASSQEWTGNTIYF	TGTGCCAGCAGCCAAGAATGGACTGGAAACACCATATATTTT
TRBD1	.	TRBV2	TRBJ2-5	CASSAWTGEQETQYF	TGTGCCAGCAGTGCTTGGACAGGGGAACAAGAGACCCAGTACTTC
.	.	TRBV14	TRBJ2-3	CASSPAETRWERGTDTQYF	TGTGCCAGCAGCCCTGCTGAAACAAGGTGGGAGCGGGGCACAGATACGCAGTATTTT
.	.	TRBV20-1	TRBJ2-3	CSARQERTWGFTDTQYF	TGCAGTGCTAGACAGGAGAGGACGTGGGGCTTCACAGATACGCAGTATTTT
.	.	TRBV6-5	TRBJ2-1	CASSYSRGVSYNEQFF	TGTGCCAGCAGTTACTCCAGGGGGGTCTCCTACAATGAGCAGTTCTTC
TRBD1	few	TRBV12-3/TRBV12-4	TRBJ2-5	CASSRDRGHETQYF	TGTGCCAGCAGTCGTGACAGGGGGCATGAGACCCAGTACTTC
.	.	TRBV5-1	TRBJ1-1	CASSSTTDTEAFF	TGCGCCAGCAGCTCAACGACGGACACTGAAGCTTTCTTT
.	.	TRBV4-1	TRBJ2-5	CASSRTRQETQYF	TGCGCCAGCAGCCGAACACGGCAAGAGACCCAGTACTTC
.	many	TRBV29-1	TRBJ2-1	CSVETYLDVSKTETYNEQFF	TGCAGCGTTGAAACGTACCTCGACGTATCCAAGACAGAAACCTACAATGAGCAGTTCTTC
TRBD2	few	TRBV15	TRBJ2-3	CATSNLAGGVSTDTQYF	TGTGCCACCAGCAACCTAGCGGGAGGAGTTTCCACAGATACGCAGTATTTT
.	.	TRBV4-2	TRBJ2-6	CASSQGVFSGANVLTF	TGTGCCAGCAGCCAAGGAGTCTTCTCTGGGGCCAACGTCCTGACTTTC